The text below deals with one T cell receptor (beta chain). The antigen remains unidentified. TCRbeta libraries averaged around 42,000 productive templates per sample. TCRdb's table, derived via immunoSEQ multiplex PCR, lists solely in-frame clones and lacks some. The table has approximately 27,000 clones, 65% to 80% seen once; the top ten hold approximately 31%. V lost 3 bases, J lost 3 bases, and 8 bases stayed unmatched. The CDR3 runs to 15 residues. Germline-derived CDR1 and CDR2 are SGHTA and FQGNSA. The data belong to a study of STAT3 mutations in large granular lymphocyte leukemia. About the research overall: 40% of treated T-LGLL patients showed hematologic response to immunosuppression.

General study points: Clonal expansion was inferred from other time points because no sample existed at each clone's first appearance. Suggested: STAT3 mutation was not the ancestral event for these clonal expansions. At least one immunodominant TCR beta clonotype appeared in every T-cell large granular lymphocyte leukemia patient.

The chain is built from TRBV7-2 and TRBJ2-7, with TRBD2 matching over 7 bases. What was sequenced was peripheral blood mononuclear cells. The sequence was collected from a woman aged 50 to 60 with T-cell large granular lymphocyte leukemia. Some clones in this sample may be carry-over from other donors' samples. The DNA of the CDR3 is TGTGCCAGCAGCTTGACGGGGACTACTTACTACGAGCAGTACTTC. It yields the protein CASSLTGTTYYEQYF.